These 8 T cell receptor beta chains were all obtained from the same sample, sequenced in a study of cytomegalovirus exposure and HLA in healthy donors. A multiplex PCR was run with 60 Vbeta primers and 13 Jbeta primers. Repertoires were generated with immunoSEQ multiplex PCR, while TCRdb's copy carries only in-frame clones and drops some. The table lists about 110,000 clones, with around 3.5% in the top ten. Sample: PBMCs. The receptors stem from a young man in good health and CMV-seronegative.

The genes are TRBV19 and TRBJ1-1; TRBD1 is a possible D gene (6 bases). Germline V CDR1 and CDR2: LNHDA, SQIVND (reference sequence). This CDR3 region has 16 residues. Trimming took off 5 bases at V and 2 bases at J, with 18 bases between the two ends. The CDR3: CASSPLGRGFNTEAFF. Here the CDR3 DNA reads TGTGCCAGTAGTCCGTTGGGCAGGGGATTTAACACTGAAGCTTTCTTT.

This chain connects TRBV7-9 to TRBJ1-5; D is uncertain. With 5 bases removed from V and 8 bases from J, the gap between germline ends came to 13 bases. This CDR3 contains 13 residues. CDR1 is SEHNR, CDR2 FQNEAQ, per germline (reference sequence). The CDR3 sequence is CASSRSGSKPQHF. CDR3 nucleotides: TGTGCCAGCAGCCGAAGTGGCAGTAAGCCCCAGCATTTT.

The CDR3 is CASSFALAPITDTQYF. Written as DNA, the CDR3 is TGTGCCAGCAGCTTCGCACTAGCTCCTATCACAGATACGCAGTATTTT. The chain has TRBV7-9 and TRBJ2-3, with D maybe TRBD2 (6 bases). Germline V gene lookup returns CDR1 SEHNR and CDR2 FQNEAQ (reference sequence). Trimming pared 3 bases from V and 2 bases from J, leaving 15 bases between. This CDR3 comprises 16 residues.

The genes are TRBV19 and TRBJ2-1; no clear D. The CDR3 is made up of 14 amino acids. Germline lookup yields CDR1 LNHDA and CDR2 SQIVND (reference sequence). V dropped 7 bases and J dropped 0 bases, with 10 bases sitting between them. CDR3 nucleotides: TGTGCCAGTAAAGAGTATAGCTCCTACAATGAGCAGTTCTTC. This translates into CASKEYSSYNEQFF.

The V call is TRBV7-9, the J call TRBJ2-5, with 10 bases that match TRBD1. The DNA matches TRBJ2-7 better at its end, which makes the J call doubtful. This CDR3 is built from 14 residues. Germline CDR1 SEHNR, CDR2 FQNEAQ (reference sequence). The CDR3 loop is CASSLTGGWNEQYF. The CDR3 nucleotides are TGTGCCAGCAGCTTGACAGGGGGCTGGAACGAGCAGTACTTC.

V is TRBV18 and J is TRBJ2-5, with D maybe TRBD2 (7 bases). V shed 2 bases and J shed 5 bases, with 15 bases lying between them. CDR1 is KGHSH and CDR2 is LQKENI in the germline V gene. CDR3 length: 15 amino acids. The CDR3 DNA sequence: TGTGCCAGCTCACCAGGGAGGGGGTTTGCGGAGACCCAGTACTTC. It codes for CASSPGRGFAETQYF.

The V and J genes are TRBV5-1 and TRBJ1-2, with 8 bases matching TRBD1. Trimming removed 0 bases from V and 1 base from J; junction bases left unmatched: 5. The length of the CDR3 is 16 residues. From germline, CDR1 is SGHRS and CDR2 YFSETQ. The CDR3 is CASSLDLTGVNYGYTF. The CDR3 DNA reads as TGCGCCAGCAGCTTGGACTTGACAGGGGTTAACTATGGCTACACCTTC.

The chain employs TRBV19 and TRBJ1-5, with D possibly being TRBD1 (6 bases). V was pared by 7 bases and J by 3 bases, with 13 bases between. The germline V gene has CDR1 LNHDA and CDR2 SQIVND (reference sequence). The CDR3 has 14 amino acids. CDR3 region: CASTGTQFNQPQHF. CDR3 DNA: TGTGCCAGTACCGGGACACAATTCAATCAGCCCCAGCATTTT.